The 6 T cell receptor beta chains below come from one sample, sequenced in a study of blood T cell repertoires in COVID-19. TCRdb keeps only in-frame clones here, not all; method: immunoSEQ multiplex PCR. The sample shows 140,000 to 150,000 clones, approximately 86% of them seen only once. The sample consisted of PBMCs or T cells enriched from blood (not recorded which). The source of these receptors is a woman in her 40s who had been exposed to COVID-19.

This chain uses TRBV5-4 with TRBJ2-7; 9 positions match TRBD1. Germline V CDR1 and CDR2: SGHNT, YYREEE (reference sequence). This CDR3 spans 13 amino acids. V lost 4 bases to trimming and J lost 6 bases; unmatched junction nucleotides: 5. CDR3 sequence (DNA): TGTGCCAGCAGCCGGGACAGGGTGCGCGAGCAGTACTTC. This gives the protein CASSRDRVREQYF.

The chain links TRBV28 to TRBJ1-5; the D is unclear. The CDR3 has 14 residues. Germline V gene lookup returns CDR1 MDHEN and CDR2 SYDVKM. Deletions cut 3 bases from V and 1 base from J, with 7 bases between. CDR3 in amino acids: CASSFPQSNQPQHF. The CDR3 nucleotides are TGTGCCAGCAGTTTTCCTCAGAGCAATCAGCCCCAGCATTTT.

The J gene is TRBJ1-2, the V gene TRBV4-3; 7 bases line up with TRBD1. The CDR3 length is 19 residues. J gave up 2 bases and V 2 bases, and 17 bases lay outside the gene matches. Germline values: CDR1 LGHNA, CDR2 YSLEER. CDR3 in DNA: TGCGCCAGCAGCCAATCCCGGGGACCGGGGACAGCGTACAACTATGGCTACACCTTC. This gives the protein CASSQSRGPGTAYNYGYTF.

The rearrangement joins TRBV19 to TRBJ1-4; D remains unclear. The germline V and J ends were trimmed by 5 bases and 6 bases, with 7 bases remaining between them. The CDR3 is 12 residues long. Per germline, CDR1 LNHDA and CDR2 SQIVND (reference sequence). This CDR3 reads CASSPVDEKLFF. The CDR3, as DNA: TGTGCCAGTAGTCCGGTGGATGAAAAACTGTTTTTT.

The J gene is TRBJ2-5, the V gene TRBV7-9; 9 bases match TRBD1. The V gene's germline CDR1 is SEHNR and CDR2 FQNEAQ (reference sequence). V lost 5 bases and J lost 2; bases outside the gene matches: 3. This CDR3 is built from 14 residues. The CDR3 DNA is TGTGCCAGCAGCGGACAGGGGATTCAAGAGACCCAGTACTTC. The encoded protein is CASSGQGIQETQYF.

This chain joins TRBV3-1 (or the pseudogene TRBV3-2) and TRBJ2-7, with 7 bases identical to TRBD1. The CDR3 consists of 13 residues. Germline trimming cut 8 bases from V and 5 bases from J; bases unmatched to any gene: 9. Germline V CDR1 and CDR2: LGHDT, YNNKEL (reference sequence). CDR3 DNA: TGTGCCAGCCCAAACGGCAGGGGGAACGAGCAGTACTTC. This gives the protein CASPNGRGNEQYF.